This entry lists 10 T cell receptor beta chains sequenced from one sample in a study of cytomegalovirus exposure and HLA in healthy donors. The PCR had 60 Vbeta and 13 Jbeta primers. Only in-frame clones appear in the TCRdb table, and some are missing; sequencing was by immunoSEQ multiplex PCR. The sample records roughly 130,000 clones, 74% being singletons. What was sequenced was PBMCs. The receptors stem from a woman aged 50 to 60 in good health and CMV-seropositive.

The J gene is TRBJ1-1, the V gene TRBV2; 7 nucleotides match TRBD1. With V trimmed by 9 bases and J by 2 bases, 9 bases remained unmatched. The CDR3 contains 14 residues. Germline CDR1 SNHLY, CDR2 FYNNEI. CDR3 region: CASKQGSLNTEAFF. The CDR3 DNA is TGTGCCAGTAAACAGGGGAGCCTTAACACTGAAGCTTTCTTT.

This clone was recorded once. CDR3 sequence: CASSHKERGGYNEQFF. DNA for the CDR3: TGCGCCAGCAGCCATAAGGAAAGGGGAGGCTACAATGAGCAGTTCTTC. The chain joins TRBV4-1 to TRBJ2-1; D is perhaps TRBD2 (6 bases). V dropped 3 bases and J dropped 3 bases, with 15 bases sitting between them. Germline loops: CDR1 MGHRA, CDR2 YSYEKL. This CDR3 contains 16 residues.

This clone was observed a few times. The genes are TRBV14 and TRBJ1-5; D may be TRBD1 (6 bases). Trimming stripped 3 bases from V and 5 bases from J, with 8 bases between. This CDR3 region has 13 residues. Germline V gives CDR1 SGHDN, CDR2 FVKESK. Here the CDR3 DNA reads TGTGCCAGCAGCCAGGGGGCCGATCAGCCCCAGCATTTT. Translation: CASSQGADQPQHF.

The chain uses TRBV15 and TRBJ1-5, with a tentative D call TRBD1 (5 bases). Germline-derived CDR1 and CDR2 are LNHNV and YYDKDF (reference sequence). Trimming removed 0 bases from V and 4 bases from J, with 10 bases in between. This CDR3 region has 15 residues. In nucleotides, the CDR3 is TGTGCCACCAGCAGAGAAGGGGCGAAAAATCAGCCCCAGCATTTT. Translating gives CATSREGAKNQPQHF. Complete variable domain (other parts from reference TRBV15 and TRBJ1-5): DAMVIQNPRYQVTQFGKPVTLSCSQTLNHNVMYWYQQKSSQAPKLLFHYYDKDFNNEADTPDNFQSRRPNTSFCFLDIRSPGLGDTAMYLCATSREGAKNQPQHFGDGTRLSIL.

This clone was seen a few times. The J gene is TRBJ1-1, the V gene TRBV11-3; a weak D match, TRBD1 (5 bases). Germline CDR1 SGHNT, CDR2 YENEEA. Between the trimmed V and J ends, which lost 8 bases and 1 base, there was a span of 8 bases. This CDR3 comprises 12 residues. The CDR3 is CASRTPNTEAFF. Here the CDR3 DNA reads TGTGCCAGCCGGACACCGAACACTGAAGCTTTCTTT.

This clone was seen a few times. The chain recombines TRBV5-6 with TRBJ2-2, with D possibly matching TRBD2 (5 bases). CDR1 and CDR2 from the germline V gene are SGHDT and YYEEEE. The CDR3 sequence is 14 residues long. Trimming stripped 4 bases from V and 8 bases from J, with 15 bases between. The CDR3 bases are TGTGCCAGCAGCCTCGATTTGGGAGCTGGGGAGCTGTTTTTT. It codes for CASSLDLGAGELFF.

This clone was found once. The chain is built from TRBV9 and TRBJ2-3; no definite D call. Germline CDR1 reads SGDLS; CDR2 reads YYNGEE. Trimming pared 4 bases from V and 2 bases from J, leaving 14 bases between. There are 15 residues in the CDR3. CDR3: CASSPPLQATDTQYF. Written as DNA, the CDR3 is TGTGCCAGCAGCCCCCCCCTGCAGGCCACAGATACGCAGTATTTT.

The chain joins TRBV19 to TRBJ2-3, with D perhaps TRBD2 (5 bases). The CDR3 contains 13 residues. Trimming pared 9 bases from V and 2 bases from J, leaving 12 bases between. In germline, CDR1 is LNHDA, CDR2 SQIVND (reference sequence). The DNA of the CDR3 is TGTGCCAGCAAGGACTTCTTCACAGATACGCAGTATTTT. Protein: CASKDFFTDTQYF.

The chain has TRBV29-1 and TRBJ1-2; D ambiguous. Per germline, CDR1 SQVTM and CDR2 ANQGSEA. V shed 5 bases and J shed 6 bases, with 10 bases lying between them. CDR3 size: 11 residues. The CDR3 DNA follows: TGCAGCGTTTCCAGAATGAATGGCTACACCTTC. Residues: CSVSRMNGYTF.

The chain uses TRBV10-3 and TRBJ2-7, with 7 nucleotides matching TRBD1. CDR1 ENHRY and CDR2 SYGVKD come from the germline V gene. The CDR3 is 16 residues long. J lost 1 base, V lost 6 bases, and 12 bases had no gene match. Here the CDR3 reads CAIRGTRTGGSYEQYF. The CDR3 DNA follows: TGTGCCATCAGGGGAACCCGGACAGGAGGTTCCTACGAGCAGTACTTC.